These 8 T cell receptor beta chains were all obtained from the same sample, sequenced in a study of CD8+ T cells in alopecia areata. Treatment in this sample: oral pan-JAK inhibitor, 5-10 mg twice daily. TCR sequencing used cDNA made by reverse transcription of extracted RNA. The method was immunoSEQ multiplex PCR; TCRdb's version includes in-frame clones alone and lacks a portion of them. The table shows just over 150,000 clones, with approximately 65% occurring only once. The sequenced sample was CD4+ T cells sorted from blood, obtained at week 4, from a patient treated with tofacitinib. Source of these receptors: a human donor with alopecia areata.

This clone occurred a few times. The same CDR3 is also encoded by other DNA sequences in this sample. The chain carries TRBV29-1 and TRBJ2-7; 8 nucleotides match TRBD2. V trimming: 4 bases; J trimming: 0 bases; junction bases outside the gene matches: 2. Germline V gives CDR1 SQVTM, CDR2 ANQGSEA. This CDR3 has 13 residues. This chain's CDR3 is CSVGGGLSYEQYF. In nucleotides, the CDR3 is TGCAGCGTTGGCGGGGGGCTCTCCTACGAGCAGTACTTC.

The chain joins TRBV29-1 to TRBJ1-5, with TRBD1 as a possible D gene (5 bases). The CDR3 spans 13 residues. The V end was cut by 3 bases, the J end by 5 bases, with 11 bases between. The germline gives CDR1 SQVTM, CDR2 ANQGSEA. The CDR3, as DNA: TGCAGCGTTGAGGGGGATTATGATCAGCCCCAGCATTTT. This codes for CSVEGDYDQPQHF.

This chain links TRBV29-1 with TRBJ2-3, with TRBD1 matching over 9 bases. Losses at the gene ends were 7 bases for V and 14 bases for J; bases not matched to a gene: 19. The germline V gene encodes CDR1 SQVTM and CDR2 ANQGSEA. The CDR3 extends over 14 amino acids. For the CDR3, the DNA is TGCAGCGCCGAGCCCGGGACAGGGTTAAGGTCTAGGTATTTT. It encodes CSAEPGTGLRSRYF.

In this sample, this clone turned up a few times. The chain links TRBV5-1 to TRBJ2-1, with D tentatively TRBD1 or TRBD2 (5 bases each). CDR3 size: 15 residues. CDR1 SGHRS and CDR2 YFSETQ come from the germline V gene. Trimming left V 0 bases short and J 7 bases short, with 14 bases between. In DNA form, the CDR3 reads TGCGCCAGCAGCTTGGAAGGGGACCCCCTGAATGAGCAGTTCTTC. This encodes CASSLEGDPLNEQFF.

The chain has TRBV30 and TRBJ1-5; D remains unclear. V dropped 3 bases and J dropped 3 bases, with 15 bases sitting between them. Per germline, CDR1 GTSNPN and CDR2 SVGIG (reference sequence). The CDR3 contains 15 residues. As DNA, the CDR3 is TGTGCCTGGAGCCCTCCGAACCTTTCCAATCAGCCCCAGCATTTT. It yields the protein CAWSPPNLSNQPQHF.

This clone was seen only a few times. CDR3 loop: CSAVGQGVAGELFF. In DNA, the CDR3 is TGCAGCGCCGTTGGACAGGGAGTCGCCGGGGAGCTGTTTTTT. The V call is TRBV29-1, the J call TRBJ2-2; 8 bases line up with TRBD1. This CDR3 has 14 residues. After removal of 7 bases from V and 6 bases from J, the junction contained 10 bases not matched to a gene. Germline V gives CDR1 SQVTM, CDR2 ANQGSEA.

The chain carries TRBV29-1 and TRBJ1-1; D is unresolved. Germline-derived CDR1 and CDR2 are SQVTM and ANQGSEA. CDR3 length: 11 residues. V dropped 5 bases and J dropped 3 bases, with 7 bases sitting between them. The CDR3 protein is CSVRGYTEAFF. The CDR3, as DNA: TGCAGCGTTCGGGGTTACACTGAAGCTTTCTTT. Variable domain in full (rest from reference TRBV29-1 and TRBJ1-1): SAVISQKPSRDICQRGTSLTIQCQVDSQVTMMFWYRQQPGQSLTLIATANQGSEATYESGFVIDKFPISRPNLTFSTLTVSNMSPEDSSIYLCSVRGYTEAFFGQGTRLTVV.

This clone was found a few times. This chain joins TRBV10-3 and TRBJ2-2; TRBD2 is a possible D gene (5 bases). The ends were cut back, 10 bases at V and 4 bases at J, with 19 bases in the middle. Per germline, CDR1 ENHRY and CDR2 SYGVKD. CDR3 length: 15 residues. CDR3 sequence reads: CATRLGDRSTGELFF. The DNA of the CDR3 is TGTGCCACCCGGCTCGGGGATCGGAGCACCGGGGAGCTGTTTTTT.